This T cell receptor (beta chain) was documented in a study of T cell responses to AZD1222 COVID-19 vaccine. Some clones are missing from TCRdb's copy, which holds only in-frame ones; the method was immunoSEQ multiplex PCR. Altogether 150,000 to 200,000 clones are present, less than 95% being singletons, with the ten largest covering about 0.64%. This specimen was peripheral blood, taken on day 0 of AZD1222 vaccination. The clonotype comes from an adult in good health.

Here the CDR3 DNA reads TGTGCCAGCAGCCAAGTCTCGTCTCATGAGCAGTTCTTC. Translation: CASSQVSSHEQFF. This chain connects TRBV3-1 (or the pseudogene TRBV3-2) to TRBJ2-1; D remains unclear. CDR1 and CDR2 (germline): LGHDT, YNNKEL (reference sequence). The ends were cut back, 1 base at V and 8 bases at J, with 9 bases in the middle. There are 13 residues in the CDR3.